The entry below describes one T cell receptor beta chain. Using immunoSEQ multiplex PCR, the repertoire was profiled, and TCRdb retains in-frame clones only, with some absent. Of under 250,000 clones listed, under 90% are singletons. Trimming cost V 2 bases and J 4 bases, with 12 bases left between them. Germline loops: CDR1 SGHDT, CDR2 YYEEEE. CDR3 length: 14 amino acids. The sample is drawn from a study of blood T cell repertoires in COVID-19. Study summary: From T cells, B-cell-depleted T cells, or PBMCs came the material, which was cDNA or gDNA.

Donors in Cohort 3 counted as recovered after two negative PCRs, clearance, or symptom resolution. The sequence was obtained from a man aged 35 to 55 who had recovered from COVID-19. This chain joins TRBV5-6 and TRBJ1-2; tentatively, D is TRBD1 (5 bases). Material: PBMCs or T cells enriched from blood (not recorded which). This chain's CDR3 is CASSFLGQSYGYTF. The CDR3 DNA reads as TGTGCCAGCAGCTTTCTAGGACAAAGCTATGGCTACACCTTC.